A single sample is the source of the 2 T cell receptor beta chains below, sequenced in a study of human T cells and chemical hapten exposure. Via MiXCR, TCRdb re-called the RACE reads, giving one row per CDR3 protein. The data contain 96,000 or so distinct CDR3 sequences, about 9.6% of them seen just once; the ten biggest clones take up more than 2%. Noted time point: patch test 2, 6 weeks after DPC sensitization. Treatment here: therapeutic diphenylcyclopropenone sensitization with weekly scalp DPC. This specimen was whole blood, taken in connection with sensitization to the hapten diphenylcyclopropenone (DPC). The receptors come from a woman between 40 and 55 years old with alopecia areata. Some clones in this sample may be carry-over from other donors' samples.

The DNA of the CDR3 is TGTGCCAGCAGTTTATCCCCGACAGGGATCAACAATGAGCAGTTCTTC. Encoded protein: CASSLSPTGINNEQFF. The chain employs TRBV28 and TRBJ2-1; 7 nucleotides match TRBD1. The CDR3 sequence is 16 residues long. Germline CDR1 MDHEN, CDR2 SYDVKM. V was pared by 1 base and J by 5 bases, with 8 bases of the junction left unmatched. The full variable domain, its missing parts supplied by reference TRBV28 and TRBJ2-1, is DVKVTQSSRYLVKRTGEKVFLECVQDMDHENMFWYRQDPGLGLRLIYFSYDVKMKEKGDIPEGYSVSREKKERFSLILESASTNQTSMYLCASSLSPTGINNEQFFGPGTRLTVL.

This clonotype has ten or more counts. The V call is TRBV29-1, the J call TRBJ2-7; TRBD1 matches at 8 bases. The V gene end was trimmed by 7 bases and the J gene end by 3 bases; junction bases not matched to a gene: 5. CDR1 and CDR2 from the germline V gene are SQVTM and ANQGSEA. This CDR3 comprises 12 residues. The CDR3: CSARQGYYEQYF. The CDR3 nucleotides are TGCAGCGCCAGACAGGGGTACTACGAGCAGTACTTC.